This entry features one T cell receptor (beta chain) sequence. Its specificity is not known. The sample is drawn from a study of long-term antiretroviral therapy in people with HIV. The CDR3 length is 13 residues. From germline, CDR1 is ENHRY and CDR2 SYGVKD. Trimming removed 8 bases at V and 6 bases at J, with 16 bases between. Overall study findings and caveats: In the period from the mid-2000s to the late 2010s, blood was collected, possibly under older ART regimens. Repertoire composition at all time points was dominated by clones that had expanded before ART.

Survey-level immunoSEQ v3.0 assays were run. The assay was immunoSEQ multiplex PCR, and TCRdb's table has in-frame clones only and misses some. The table has over 10,000 clones, about nine tenths seen once. This clonotype originated in a woman aged 40-49 years with HIV. The material sequenced was unsorted PBMCs, taken 2.1 years after starting antiretroviral therapy. The genes are TRBV10-3 and TRBJ1-2, with D possibly TRBD1 on 6 matching bases. DNA for the CDR3: TGTGCCATCTACCGACAGGCCCCCGATGGCTACACCTTC. Amino acids: CAIYRQAPDGYTF.